This TCR beta chain stems from a study of shared clonotypes between healthy human individuals. This clone was seen only once. There are 14 residues in the CDR3. Germline V gene lookup returns CDR1 MNHEY and CDR2 SVGAGI. Trimming removed 7 bases at V and 1 base at J, with 13 bases between. Profiling relied on immunoSEQ multiplex PCR, and the TCRdb table lists in-frame clones only, not all of them. This repertoire shows some 2,100,000 clones, about 93% found once; its top ten account for roughly 1.7%. Only CD45RO-negative cells positively selected for CCR7 counted as naive CD8 cells, so terminally differentiated effector memory CD45RA+ cells were excluded.

The TCR was taken from a man aged 18 to 35 in good health. Some clones in this sample may be carry-over from other donors' samples. Sequencing was performed on naive CD8+ T cells from PBMCs. This chain links TRBV6-5 with TRBJ1-1, with D unresolved. The CDR3 DNA follows: TGTGCCAGCACCGACCGGGCGCCGAACACTGAAGCTTTCTTT. Translated: CASTDRAPNTEAFF.